This TCR beta chain was identified in a study of shared clonotypes between healthy human individuals. Germline V gene sequence: CDR1 SGHRS, CDR2 YFSETQ. This CDR3 has 15 amino acids. V shed 4 bases and J 3 bases; nucleotides not matched to a gene: 9. The repertoire was sequenced with immunoSEQ multiplex PCR; TCRdb's copy has only in-frame clones and lacks some. The table lists roughly 640,000 clones, approximately 79% of them singletons, with less than 2% in the top ten. The sequencing input was memory CD4+ T cells sorted from blood. Subset specified: CD45RA-negative fraction. This TCR derives from a woman aged 25-40 years in good health. This rearrangement joins TRBV5-1 to TRBJ1-1; 7 nucleotides line up with TRBD1. In DNA, the CDR3 is TGCGCCAGCAGCGGGGGGACAGCTAGCCACACTGAAGCTTTCTTT. Its translation is CASSGGTASHTEAFF.